Listed here are 13 T cell receptor beta chains from one sample, sequenced in a study of T-cell reconstitution after alpha-beta-depleted transplantation in children (dated by TCRdb to about 2016). The method was PCR. The sequencer listed for this sample is Illumina HiSeq 2500. Molecular barcoding was employed in the preparation of TCR libraries, with unique molecular identifiers being used to normalize TCRbeta repertoire quantification. TCRdb reprocessing: public reads trimmed at Q25 with fastp, clones called with MiXCR, in-frame beta chains kept. Rows with a matching CDR3 protein are joined into one entry that keeps the most common DNA and genes. The sample table shows under 850,000 distinct CDR3 sequences, and less than 15% are seen once. The top ten clones comprise around 0.8% of the sample. In the paper's terms, the treatment or condition label means: allogeneic hematopoietic cell transplantation with graft depleted of TCRalphabeta T cells and CD19 B cells.

Source: PBMCs, taken before TCRalphabeta/CD19-depleted stem cell transplant. The receptors originated from a girl aged 2-15 years with congenital amegakaryocytic thrombocytopenia, due to receive a stem cell transplant.

There are many counts of this clonotype. This rearrangement joins TRBV28 to TRBJ1-2; D might be TRBD1 (5 bases). Germline V gene sequence: CDR1 MDHEN, CDR2 SYDVKM. V was cut by 1 base and J by 11 bases, with 14 bases left in between. The CDR3 spans 13 residues. The CDR3 loop reads CASSLLRGSGYTF. For the CDR3, the DNA is TGTGCCAGCAGTTTATTACGGGGCTCAGGTTACACCTTC.

In its sample, this clonotype was seen a few times. The gene calls are TRBV5-5 and TRBJ2-2; D remains ambiguous. Germline CDR1 reads SGHKS; CDR2 reads YYEKEE (reference sequence). V shed 5 bases and J shed 6 bases, with 14 bases lying between them. This CDR3 has 14 amino acids. CDR3: CASSHRWEAGELFF. In DNA form, the CDR3 reads TGTGCCAGCAGTCACCGGTGGGAAGCCGGGGAGCTGTTTTTT.

The chain couples TRBV4-1 to TRBJ1-3; 8 bases map to TRBD1. Losses at the gene ends were 1 base for V and 7 bases for J; bases not matched to a gene: 15. The length of the CDR3 is 18 residues. Germline V gene lookup returns CDR1 MGHRA and CDR2 YSYEKL. The CDR3, as DNA: TGCGCCAGCAGCCAAGGGGCCGTTTTGGACAGGGAGTGGAACACCATATATTTT. The encoded protein is CASSQGAVLDREWNTIYF.

This sequence joins TRBV7-2 and TRBJ2-7; 8 nucleotides line up with TRBD2. The length of the CDR3 is 15 residues. Unmatched junction bases numbered 9, after V lost 5 bases and J lost 3 bases. Germline V lookup: CDR1 SGHTA, CDR2 FQGNSA. The CDR3 region has the DNA TGTGCCAGCAGCCGGAGCGGGAGTCGGAGCTACGAGCAGTACTTC. This sequence encodes CASSRSGSRSYEQYF.

This clonotype was counted many times. The V gene is TRBV5-1, the J gene TRBJ2-1; no definite D call. CDR3 length: 15 residues. The germline V and J ends were trimmed by 4 bases and 5 bases, with 16 bases remaining between them. Germline V CDR1 and CDR2: SGHRS, YFSETQ. CDR3 coding DNA: TGCGCCAGCAGCCTCCTCACCTTCCCGAACAATGAGCAGTTCTTC. Its translation is CASSLLTFPNNEQFF. Looking up the rest from reference TRBV5-1 and TRBJ2-1 gives the full variable domain: KAGVTQTPRYLIKTRGQQVTLSCSPISGHRSVSWYQQTPGQGLQFLFEYFSETQRNKGNFPGRFSGRQFSNSRSEMNVSTLELGDSALYLCASSLLTFPNNEQFFGPGTRLTVL.

This clonotype appeared a few times. V gene TRBV5-1 combines with J gene TRBJ2-2, with D perhaps TRBD1 (6 bases). Germline V gene data show CDR1 as SGHRS and CDR2 as YFSETQ. This CDR3 has 14 amino acids. V lost 4 bases and J lost 10, with 17 bases in between. CDR3 nucleotide sequence: TGCGCCAGCAGCCCCGGGACATACGAGGTGGAGCTGTTTTTT. As protein: CASSPGTYEVELFF. Drawing the rest from reference TRBV5-1 and TRBJ2-2, the complete variable domain is KAGVTQTPRYLIKTRGQQVTLSCSPISGHRSVSWYQQTPGQGLQFLFEYFSETQRNKGNFPGRFSGRQFSNSRSEMNVSTLELGDSALYLCASSPGTYEVELFFGEGSRLTVL.

This clonotype was observed a handful of times. V and J are TRBV4-1 and TRBJ1-2, with D unresolved. Germline V gene lookup returns CDR1 MGHRA and CDR2 YSYEKL. The CDR3 length is 14 residues. V gave up 3 bases and J gave up 5 bases, with 13 bases separating them. CDR3 in amino acids: CASSHTPTEYGYTF. The CDR3 nucleotides read TGCGCCAGCAGCCACACACCCACAGAGTATGGCTACACCTTC.

This clonotype has only a few counts. The V call is TRBV10-3, the J call TRBJ1-2; no definite D call. The CDR3 runs 12 residues. V lost 3 bases and J lost 7, with 9 bases in between. CDR1 and CDR2 from the germline V gene are ENHRY and SYGVKD. CDR3 DNA: TGTGCCATCAGTGACGTGGTAGCTGGCTACACCTTC. Translation gives CAISDVVAGYTF.

This clonotype turned up a few times. The CDR3 loop is CASSSGQDSNQPQHF. The CDR3 region has the DNA TGTGCCAGCAGTTCGGGACAGGATAGCAATCAGCCCCAGCATTTT. The chain links TRBV2 to TRBJ1-5; 8 bases fit TRBD1. J lost 0 bases, V lost 5 bases, and 3 bases had no gene match. The CDR3 has 15 residues. Germline-derived CDR1 and CDR2 are SNHLY and FYNNEI.

There are many counts of this clonotype. The chain is built from TRBV9 and TRBJ2-1; TRBD2 agrees at 12 bases. Trimming cost V 4 bases and J 6 bases; bases outside gene matches: 5. The CDR3 is 15 amino acids. CDR1 is SGDLS and CDR2 is YYNGEE in the germline V gene. The CDR3 coding sequence is TGTGCCAGCAGCCCTAGCGGGAGGGGGAGCAATGAGCAGTTCTTC. It is translated as CASSPSGRGSNEQFF. Full variable domain (missing parts from reference TRBV9 and TRBJ2-1): DSGVTQTPKHLITATGQRVTLRCSPRSGDLSVYWYQQSLDQGLQFLIQYYNGEERAKGNILERFSAQQFPDLHSELNLSSLELGDSALYFCASSPSGRGSNEQFFGPGTRLTVL.

In its sample, this clonotype was seen many times. This chain joins TRBV28 and TRBJ2-1; D possibly matches TRBD1 or TRBD2 (7 bases each). Trimming removed 6 bases at V and 9 bases at J, with 15 bases between. CDR1 and CDR2 from the germline V gene are MDHEN and SYDVKM. The CDR3 runs 13 residues. The CDR3 DNA reads TGTGCCAGCAGCAGGGGGGGTTGGGGTGAGCAGTTCTTC. It translates to CASSRGGWGEQFF.

This clonotype came up a few times. V gene TRBV12-3 or TRBV12-4 combines with J gene TRBJ2-5, with 9 bases matching TRBD1. V trimming: 7 bases; J trimming: 5 bases; junction bases outside the gene matches: 5. CDR3 length: 13 residues. The CDR3 DNA reads TGTGCCAGCATCGTTACAGGGGGCGAGACCCAGTACTTC. Residues: CASIVTGGETQYF.

This clonotype appeared many times. The rearrangement uses TRBV20-1 and TRBJ1-2; D not certain. The CDR3 is 13 residues long. Trimming cost V 3 bases and J 1 base, with 9 bases left between them. Germline CDR1 DFQATT, CDR2 SNEGSKA (reference sequence). The CDR3 sequence: CSARMVLNYGYTF. The DNA of the CDR3 is TGCAGTGCTAGGATGGTCCTTAACTATGGCTACACCTTC.